The clone carrying this T cell receptor beta chain came up many times. The data are from a study of blood T cells in healthy people across ages. As for the study in general: Through template switching, about one barcoded beta molecule was captured per two T cells, as measured in model experiments.

With a J-beta primer mix and a sample-barcoded 5' primer, a second PCR ran about 7 to 12 cycles. MiXCR, applied by TCRdb to the 5' RACE reads, yields one record per CDR3 protein. The data show hundreds of thousands of distinct CDR3 sequences, approximately 60% seen once. Each donor was a healthy Caucasian individual from Russia, aged about 6 to 95. Samples had at least 7 million PBMCs isolated from them. Every sample gave at least 5 micrograms of total RNA when it was extracted. The source is a man in his forties in good health. The sequenced material came from blood.

CDR3 residues: CAITQRPSGSSYEQYF. The CDR3 bases are TGTGCCATCACCCAGCGGCCTAGCGGAAGCTCCTACGAGCAGTACTTC. This chain links TRBV10-3 with TRBJ2-7, with 7 bases identical to TRBD2. The CDR3 is 16 residues long. Unmatched junction bases numbered 12, after V lost 7 bases and J lost 0 bases. Per the germline V gene, CDR1 is ENHRY and CDR2 is SYGVKD.